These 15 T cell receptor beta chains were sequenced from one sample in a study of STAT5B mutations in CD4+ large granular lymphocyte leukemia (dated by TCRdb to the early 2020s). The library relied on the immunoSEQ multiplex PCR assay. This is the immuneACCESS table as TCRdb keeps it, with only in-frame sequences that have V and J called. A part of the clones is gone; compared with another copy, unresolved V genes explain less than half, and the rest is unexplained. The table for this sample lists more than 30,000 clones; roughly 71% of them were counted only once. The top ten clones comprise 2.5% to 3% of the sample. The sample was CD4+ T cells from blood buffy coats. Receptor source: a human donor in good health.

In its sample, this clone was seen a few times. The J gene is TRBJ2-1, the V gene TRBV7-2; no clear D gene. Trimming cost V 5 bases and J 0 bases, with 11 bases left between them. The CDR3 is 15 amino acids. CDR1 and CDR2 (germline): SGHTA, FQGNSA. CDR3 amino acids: CASSDDRSSYNEQFF. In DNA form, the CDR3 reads TGTGCCAGCAGCGACGACCGAAGCTCCTACAATGAGCAGTTCTTC.

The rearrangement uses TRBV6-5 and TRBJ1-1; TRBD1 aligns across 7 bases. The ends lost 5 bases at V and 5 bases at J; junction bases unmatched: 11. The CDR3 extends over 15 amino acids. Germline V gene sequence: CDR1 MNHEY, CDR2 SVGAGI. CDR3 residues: CASSTDRARGTEAFF. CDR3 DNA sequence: TGTGCCAGCAGTACCGACAGGGCCAGAGGGACTGAAGCTTTCTTT.

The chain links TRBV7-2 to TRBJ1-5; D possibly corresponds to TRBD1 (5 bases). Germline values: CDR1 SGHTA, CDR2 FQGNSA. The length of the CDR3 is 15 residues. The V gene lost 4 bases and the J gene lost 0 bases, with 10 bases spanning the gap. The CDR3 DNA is TGTGCCAGCAGCTCGGGGCTTTATAGCAATCAGCCCCAGCATTTT. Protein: CASSSGLYSNQPQHF. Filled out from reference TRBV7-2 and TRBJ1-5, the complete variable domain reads GAGVSQSPSNKVTEKGKDVELRCDPISGHTALYWYRQSLGQGLEFLIYFQGNSAPDKSGLPSDRFSAERTGGSVSTLTIQRTQQEDSAVYLCASSSGLYSNQPQHFGDGTRLSIL.

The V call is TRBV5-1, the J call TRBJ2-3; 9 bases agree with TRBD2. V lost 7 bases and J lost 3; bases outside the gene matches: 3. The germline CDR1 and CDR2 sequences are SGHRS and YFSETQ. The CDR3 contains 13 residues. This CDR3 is CASASGGTDTQYF. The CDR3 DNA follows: TGCGCCAGCGCCAGCGGGGGGACAGATACGCAGTATTTT.

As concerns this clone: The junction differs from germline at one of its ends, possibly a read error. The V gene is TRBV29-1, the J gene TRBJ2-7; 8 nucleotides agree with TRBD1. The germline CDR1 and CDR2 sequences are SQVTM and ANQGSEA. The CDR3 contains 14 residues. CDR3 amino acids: CSVEYGTGSYKQYF. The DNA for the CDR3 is TGCAGCGTTGAATATGGGACAGGCTCCTACAAGCAGTACTTC.

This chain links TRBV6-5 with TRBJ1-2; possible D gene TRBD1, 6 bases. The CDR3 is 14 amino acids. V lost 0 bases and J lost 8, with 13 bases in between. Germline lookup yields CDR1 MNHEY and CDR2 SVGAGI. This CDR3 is CASSYSRGPWGYTF. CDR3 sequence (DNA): TGTGCCAGCAGTTACTCCCGGGGGCCTTGGGGCTACACCTTC.

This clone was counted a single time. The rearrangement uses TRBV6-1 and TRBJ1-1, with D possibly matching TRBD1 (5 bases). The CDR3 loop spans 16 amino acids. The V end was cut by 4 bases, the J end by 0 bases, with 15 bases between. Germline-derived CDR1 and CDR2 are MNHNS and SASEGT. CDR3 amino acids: CASSVGAGPLNTEAFF. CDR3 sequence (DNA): TGTGCCAGCAGTGTAGGGGCGGGACCCCTGAACACTGAAGCTTTCTTT.

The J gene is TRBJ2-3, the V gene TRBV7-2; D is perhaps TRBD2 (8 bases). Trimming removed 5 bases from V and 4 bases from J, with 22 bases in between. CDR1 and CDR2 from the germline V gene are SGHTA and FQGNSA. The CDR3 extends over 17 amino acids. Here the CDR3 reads CASSSRGGTSLSDTQYF. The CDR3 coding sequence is TGTGCCAGCAGCAGCAGGGGGGGGACTAGTCTCTCAGATACGCAGTATTTT. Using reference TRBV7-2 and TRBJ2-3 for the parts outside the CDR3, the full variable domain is GAGVSQSPSNKVTEKGKDVELRCDPISGHTALYWYRQSLGQGLEFLIYFQGNSAPDKSGLPSDRFSAERTGGSVSTLTIQRTQQEDSAVYLCASSSRGGTSLSDTQYFGPGTRLTVL.

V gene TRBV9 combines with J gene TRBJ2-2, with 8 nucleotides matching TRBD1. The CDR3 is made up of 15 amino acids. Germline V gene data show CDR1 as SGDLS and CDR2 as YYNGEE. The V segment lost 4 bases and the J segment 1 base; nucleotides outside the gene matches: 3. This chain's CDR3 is CASSTGQGNTGELFF. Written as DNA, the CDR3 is TGTGCCAGCAGCACAGGACAGGGGAACACCGGGGAGCTGTTTTTT.

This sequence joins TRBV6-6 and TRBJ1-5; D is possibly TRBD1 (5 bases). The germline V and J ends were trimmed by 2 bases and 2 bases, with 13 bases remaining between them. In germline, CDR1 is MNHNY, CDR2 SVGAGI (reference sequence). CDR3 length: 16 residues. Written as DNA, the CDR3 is TGTGCCAGCAGTTACCCGGCAAGGGGAGGCAATCAGCCCCAGCATTTT. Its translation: CASSYPARGGNQPQHF.

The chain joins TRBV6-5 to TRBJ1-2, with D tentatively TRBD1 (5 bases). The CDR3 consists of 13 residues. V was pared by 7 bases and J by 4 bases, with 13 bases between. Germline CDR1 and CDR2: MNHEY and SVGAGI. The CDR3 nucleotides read TGTGCCAGCACCACCGTCGGGGCCTATGGCTACACCTTC. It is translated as CASTTVGAYGYTF.

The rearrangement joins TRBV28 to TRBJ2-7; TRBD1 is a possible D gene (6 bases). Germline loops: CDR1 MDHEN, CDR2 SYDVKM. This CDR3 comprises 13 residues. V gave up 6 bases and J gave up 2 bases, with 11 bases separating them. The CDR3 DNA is TGTGCCAGCAGCGTGACAGGTCCCTACGAGCAGTACTTC. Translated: CASSVTGPYEQYF.

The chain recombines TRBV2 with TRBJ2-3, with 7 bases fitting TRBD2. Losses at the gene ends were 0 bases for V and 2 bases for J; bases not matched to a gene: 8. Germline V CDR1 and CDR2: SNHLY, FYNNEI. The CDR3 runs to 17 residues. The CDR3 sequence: CASSEARLAEPTDTQYF. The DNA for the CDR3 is TGTGCCAGCAGTGAAGCTCGACTAGCAGAGCCCACAGATACGCAGTATTTT.

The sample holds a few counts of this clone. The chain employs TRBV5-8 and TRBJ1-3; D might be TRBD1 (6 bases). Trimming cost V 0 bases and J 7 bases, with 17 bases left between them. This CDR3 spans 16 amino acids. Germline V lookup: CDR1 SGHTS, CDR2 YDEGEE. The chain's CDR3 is CASSLGWTAFGNTIYF. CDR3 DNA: TGTGCCAGCAGCTTGGGCTGGACAGCGTTCGGTAACACCATATATTTT.

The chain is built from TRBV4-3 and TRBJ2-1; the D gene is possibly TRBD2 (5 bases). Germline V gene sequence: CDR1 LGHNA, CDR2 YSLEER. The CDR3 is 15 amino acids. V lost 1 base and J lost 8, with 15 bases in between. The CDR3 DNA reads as TGCGCCAGCAGCCAAGGAGGGTTCGTAGTTGATGAGCAGTTCTTC. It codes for CASSQGGFVVDEQFF.